The T cell receptor (beta chain) under discussion was sequenced for a study of CD8+ T cells in alopecia areata. Germline V gene data show CDR1 as SGHRS and CDR2 as YFSETQ. The V end lost 0 bases, the J end lost 5 bases, and 10 bases lay between the germline ends. The CDR3 is made up of 14 amino acids. This clone showed up just once. Reverse transcription of extracted RNA yielded cDNA, which provided the sequencing template. Some clones are missing from TCRdb's copy, which holds only in-frame ones; the method was immunoSEQ multiplex PCR. The data hold approximately 140,000 clones, with approximately 50% observed a single time.

Sequencing input: CD4+ T cells sorted from blood. The chain recombines TRBV5-1 with TRBJ2-3; tentatively, D is TRBD1 (7 bases). The sequence was collected from a human donor with alopecia areata. The DNA of the CDR3 is TGCGCCAGCAGCTTGGGACAGGGAGGAGATACGCAGTATTTT. Its translation: CASSLGQGGDTQYF.